This T cell receptor beta chain was obtained from a study of cytomegalovirus exposure and HLA in healthy donors. Broader study findings: According to the study, 160 or so TCR beta chains were cytomegalovirus-associated. Most TCRs appeared rarely, but some public TCRs recurred in many donors. Subsequent analysis showed first-cohort TCR clusters tending to co-occur in about 110 validation repertoires.

This CDR3 region has 15 residues. The junction had 6 bases not matched to a gene; V was cut back by 0 bases and J by 6 bases. Germline values: CDR1 PRHDT, CDR2 FYEKMQ (reference sequence). Using immunoSEQ multiplex PCR, the repertoire was profiled, and TCRdb retains in-frame clones only, with some absent. The sample has some 110,000 clones, 70% to 90% seen once; the top ten hold approximately 2%. Remarks on this clone: No antigen is known for it.

The chain is built from TRBV13 and TRBJ2-7; 9 bases line up with TRBD2. The sequence was collected from a man between 18 and 29 years old in good health and CMV-seronegative. The sample taken for sequencing was PBMCs. The CDR3: CASSLGRLAGIEQYF. The CDR3 DNA is TGTGCCAGCAGCTTAGGCCGGCTAGCGGGAATCGAGCAGTACTTC.